The 20 T cell receptor beta chains listed next were all sequenced from one sample in a study of T cells after yellow fever vaccination. A single record per CDR3 protein comes from TCRdb applying MiXCR to the 5' RACE reads. The table has about 99,000 distinct CDR3 sequences, around 5.8% seen once. Sample: CD8+ T cells sorted from PBMCs, taken 10 days after the yellow fever booster vaccination. Source of these receptors: a man aged 18 to 30 who received the YFV17D yellow fever vaccine.

This clonotype has only a few counts. The chain joins TRBV7-9 to TRBJ1-4, with D maybe TRBD1 (5 bases). The V gene's germline CDR1 is SEHNR and CDR2 FQNEAQ (reference sequence). Trimming removed 5 bases at V and 6 bases at J, with 13 bases between. This CDR3 has 14 amino acids. The CDR3 bases are TGTGCCAGCAGCCGGCCTTGGGGGGATGAAAAACTGTTTTTT. Its protein is CASSRPWGDEKLFF.

This clonotype has only a few counts. The chain is built from TRBV4-3 and TRBJ1-6; no definite D call. Germline V gives CDR1 LGHNA, CDR2 YSLEER. The germline V and J ends were trimmed by 4 bases and 12 bases, with 13 bases remaining between them. The CDR3 is 13 amino acids. CDR3: CASSPQSGRPLHF. The CDR3 DNA reads as TGCGCCAGCAGCCCCCAATCTGGTAGACCCCTCCACTTT.

At least ten counts were recorded for this clonotype. V is TRBV7-2 and J is TRBJ2-1, with 9 bases fitting TRBD1. The CDR3 runs 16 residues. With V trimmed by 3 bases and J by 6 bases, 9 bases remained unmatched. Germline assignment: CDR1 SGHTA and CDR2 FQGNSA. The CDR3 is CASSFSEGTGINEQFF. CDR3 in DNA: TGTGCCAGCAGCTTCTCAGAGGGGACAGGGATCAATGAGCAGTTCTTC.

This clonotype occurred many times. This chain uses TRBV7-8 with TRBJ2-1; 12 bases are a match to TRBD2. The CDR3 is made up of 14 amino acids. CDR1 is SGHVS, CDR2 FQNEAQ, per germline. V lost 3 bases, J lost 10 bases, and 4 bases stayed unmatched. The DNA of the CDR3 is TGTGCCAGCAGCTTTGGGACTAGCGGGCTGGAGCAGTTCTTC. Its protein is CASSFGTSGLEQFF.

This clonotype was counted only a few times. The chain couples TRBV10-2 to TRBJ2-2; D unclear. The CDR3 loop spans 13 amino acids. Germline assignment: CDR1 WSHSY and CDR2 SAAADI. V was trimmed by 8 bases and J by 4 bases, leaving 11 bases between them. Here the CDR3 reads CASFTAFTGELFF. The CDR3 DNA follows: TGCGCCAGCTTCACGGCCTTCACCGGGGAGCTGTTTTTT.

In its sample, this clonotype was seen a few times. V is TRBV7-7 and J is TRBJ2-1; 8 bases match TRBD2. This CDR3 contains 14 residues. Trimming took 1 base from V and 6 from J; bases not matched to a gene: 2. The germline CDR1 and CDR2 sequences are SSHAT and FNYEAQ (reference sequence). The CDR3 DNA reads as TGTGCCAGCAGCTTAGACGGGGGGGTCAATGAGCAGTTCTTC. Amino acids: CASSLDGGVNEQFF.

This clonotype was found a few times. The genes are TRBV7-9 and TRBJ2-7; 11 positions match TRBD2. The CDR3 consists of 14 residues. After removal of 6 bases from V and 0 bases from J, the junction contained 1 base not matched to a gene. CDR1 is SEHNR, CDR2 FQNEAQ, per germline (reference sequence). CDR3 in DNA: TGTGCCAGCAGTAGCGGGGGGGCCTCCTACGAGCAGTACTTC. Protein: CASSSGGASYEQYF.

This clonotype has ten or more counts. The V gene is TRBV7-9, the J gene TRBJ2-7; TRBD2 might be the D (6 bases). V lost 4 bases and J 4 bases, leaving 8 bases between the germline ends. This CDR3 contains 12 residues. Germline V gene data show CDR1 as SEHNR and CDR2 as FQNEAQ (reference sequence). In DNA, the CDR3 is TGTGCCAGCAGCTGGGGACTTTACGAGCAGTACTTC. It translates to CASSWGLYEQYF.

This clonotype was seen only once. The chain combines TRBV29-1 with TRBJ2-3; no reliable D call. CDR1 is SQVTM, CDR2 ANQGSEA, per germline. V gave up 3 bases and J gave up 1 base, with 11 bases separating them. The CDR3 covers 14 residues. The CDR3 loop reads CSVDGVRGTDTQYF. CDR3 DNA sequence: TGCAGCGTTGATGGGGTCCGTGGCACAGATACGCAGTATTTT.

The CDR3 sequence is CASSSAGTGAYNEQFF. The DNA for the CDR3 is TGTGCCAGCAGTTCCGCCGGGACAGGGGCCTACAATGAGCAGTTCTTC. The V and J genes are TRBV27 and TRBJ2-1, with 10 bases matching TRBD1. Losses at the gene ends were 4 bases for V and 2 bases for J; bases not matched to a gene: 5. CDR3 length equals 16 residues. CDR1 is MNHEY and CDR2 is SMNVEV in the germline V gene (reference sequence).

The chain couples TRBV29-1 to TRBJ2-3; D is possibly TRBD1 (7 bases). This CDR3 region has 17 residues. Trimming pared 1 base from V and 2 bases from J, leaving 19 bases between. CDR1 and CDR2 (germline): SQVTM, ANQGSEA. CDR3 DNA: TGCAGCGTTGAAGGTTGGAGGGGGCGCCGACACACAGATACGCAGTATTTT. This encodes CSVEGWRGRRHTDTQYF.

This clonotype was seen repeatedly, ten times or more. The rearrangement joins TRBV12-3 or TRBV12-4 to TRBJ2-3; TRBD1 matches 7 bases. The CDR3 has 13 residues. V dropped 6 bases and J dropped 4; count of bases not matched to a gene: 4. CDR3 DNA: TGTGCCAGCAGCCCTGGGACAGCAGATACGCAGTATTTT. Translating it yields CASSPGTADTQYF.

This clonotype was counted many times. This chain joins TRBV12-3 or TRBV12-4 and TRBJ1-2; the D is unclear. The CDR3 consists of 11 residues. The V end lost 9 bases, the J end lost 8 bases, and 13 bases lay between the germline ends. CDR3 DNA sequence: TGTGCCAGTTCGACCACTTGGGGCTACACCTTC. Residues: CASSTTWGYTF.

The V gene is TRBV4-1, the J gene TRBJ1-5; D is uncertain. Trimming pared 5 bases from V and 0 bases from J, leaving 11 bases between. CDR1 and CDR2 (germline): MGHRA, YSYEKL. The CDR3 runs 15 residues. As DNA, the CDR3 is TGCGCCAGCAGCACCCGGTCTAGTAGCAATCAGCCCCAGCATTTT. It is translated as CASSTRSSSNQPQHF.

The V and J genes are TRBV6-1 and TRBJ2-1; 7 bases map to TRBD2. The CDR3 loop spans 16 amino acids. V lost 3 bases to trimming and J lost 3 bases; unmatched junction nucleotides: 8. Germline lookup yields CDR1 MNHNS and CDR2 SASEGT. CDR3 loop: CASSDFGGGHYNEQFF. The CDR3 bases are TGTGCCAGCAGTGACTTTGGCGGGGGTCACTACAATGAGCAGTTCTTC.

This rearrangement joins TRBV2 to TRBJ2-3, with TRBD1 as a possible D gene (7 bases). CDR1 and CDR2 (germline): SNHLY, FYNNEI. V was clipped by 9 bases and J by 5 bases, with 12 bases between them. The CDR3 contains 12 residues. The CDR3: CARRQGGDTQYF. CDR3 nucleotide sequence: TGTGCCAGGAGACAGGGAGGAGATACGCAGTATTTT.

The chain has TRBV6-5 and TRBJ2-1; 7 bases agree with TRBD2. Germline lookup yields CDR1 MNHEY and CDR2 SVGAGI. This CDR3 contains 14 residues. The ends lost 10 bases at V and 3 bases at J; junction bases unmatched: 9. CDR3 protein: CATWGGGNYNEQFF. DNA for the CDR3: TGTGCCACCTGGGGCGGGGGTAACTACAATGAGCAGTTCTTC.

A few counts support this clonotype. The chain links TRBV9 to TRBJ1-2; the D is unclear. Between the trimmed V and J ends, which lost 4 bases and 0 bases, there was a span of 13 bases. The CDR3 spans 15 residues. In germline, CDR1 is SGDLS, CDR2 YYNGEE. This CDR3 is CASSSAGPTNYGYTF. Written as DNA, the CDR3 is TGTGCCAGCAGCTCAGCAGGACCGACTAACTATGGCTACACCTTC. Drawing the rest from reference TRBV9 and TRBJ1-2, the complete variable domain is DSGVTQTPKHLITATGQRVTLRCSPRSGDLSVYWYQQSLDQGLQFLIQYYNGEERAKGNILERFSAQQFPDLHSELNLSSLELGDSALYFCASSSAGPTNYGYTFGSGTRLTVV.

This clonotype was recorded at least ten times. The chain is built from TRBV5-1 and TRBJ2-7, with D possibly being TRBD1 (6 bases). Germline V gene data show CDR1 as SGHRS and CDR2 as YFSETQ. Trimming shortened V by 4 bases and J by 3 bases, and 14 bases separated the two germline ends. CDR3 length: 14 residues. For the CDR3, the DNA is TGCGCCAGCAGCACTAAACAGGGATACTACGAGCAGTACTTC. This gives the protein CASSTKQGYYEQYF.

In its sample, this clonotype was seen a few times. This chain uses TRBV9 with TRBJ2-6; a possible D gene is TRBD1 (5 bases). From germline, CDR1 is SGDLS and CDR2 YYNGEE. The CDR3 is made up of 15 amino acids. The ends were cut back, 3 bases at V and 1 base at J, with 8 bases in the middle. The CDR3 sequence: CASSADSSGANVLTF. The CDR3 region has the DNA TGTGCCAGCAGCGCCGACAGTTCTGGGGCCAACGTCCTGACTTTC.